The 30 T cell receptor beta chains in this list originate from one sample, sequenced in a study of blood T cell repertoires in COVID-19. The method was immunoSEQ multiplex PCR; TCRdb's version includes in-frame clones alone and lacks a portion of them. The table lists 300,000 to 450,000 clones, approximately 90% of them singletons. Specimen: peripheral blood. The source of these receptors is a woman aged 55-69 years with COVID-19, enrolled during active disease.

The CDR3 spells CASSVEQNSPLHF. The DNA for the CDR3 is TGTGCCAGCAGCGTAGAACAGAATTCACCCCTCCACTTT. The gene calls are TRBV9 and TRBJ1-6; D unclear. V was pared by 0 bases and J by 7 bases, with 5 bases between. The CDR3 sequence is 13 residues long. CDR1 is SGDLS, CDR2 YYNGEE, per germline.

The genes are TRBV2 and TRBJ2-7, with TRBD1 as a possible D gene (6 bases). Looked up from germline, CDR1 is SNHLY and CDR2 is FYNNEI. The CDR3 contains 12 residues. Trimming pared 5 bases from V and 9 bases from J, leaving 14 bases between. DNA for the CDR3: TGTGCCAGCAGTCAACAGGGAATCGGGCAGTACTTC. Translated, it gives CASSQQGIGQYF.

Points on this clone: At one of its ends the junction is not consistent with the germline gene, which may arise from a read error. The same CDR3 also results from other DNA sequences found in this sample. The V gene is TRBV11-1, the J gene TRBJ1-6, with D hard to call. This CDR3 is 14 amino acids long. CDR1 SGHAT and CDR2 FQDESV come from the germline V gene (reference sequence). The CDR3 sequence: CASSFRRFNSPLHF. In DNA, the CDR3 is TGTGCCAGCAGCTTCCGGCGGTTTAATTCGCCCCTCCACTTT.

The chain has TRBV28 and TRBJ2-7; D possibly corresponds to TRBD2 (6 bases). The CDR3 sequence is 14 residues long. V lost 4 bases and J 0 bases, leaving 10 bases between the germline ends. The V gene's germline CDR1 is MDHEN and CDR2 SYDVKM. The CDR3 DNA reads as TGTGCCAGCAGTTCAGGAGGGTCCTCCTACGAGCAGTACTTC. It yields the protein CASSSGGSSYEQYF.

The chain joins TRBV3-1 (or the pseudogene TRBV3-2) to TRBJ2-1; the match to TRBD2 covers 12 bases. The CDR3 contains 17 residues. V was clipped by 4 bases and J by 9 bases; unmatched bases: 13. Germline V CDR1 and CDR2: LGHDT, YNNKEL (reference sequence). The CDR3 region has the DNA TGTGCCAGCAGCCCACTAGCGGGGGGCCTCCGGGCGATTGAGCAGTTCTTC. It encodes CASSPLAGGLRAIEQFF.

J is TRBJ1-1 and V is TRBV5-1; D uncertain. CDR1 is SGHRS and CDR2 is YFSETQ in the germline V gene. This CDR3 spans 13 amino acids. Trimming cost V 3 bases and J 3 bases, with 9 bases left between them. The DNA of the CDR3 is TGCGCCAGCAGCTCGACCCGGGACACTGAAGCTTTCTTT. Translation: CASSSTRDTEAFF.

The chain is built from TRBV5-1 and TRBJ2-1; D might be TRBD2 (6 bases). In germline, CDR1 is SGHRS, CDR2 YFSETQ. V was pared by 1 base and J by 4 bases, with 15 bases between. The CDR3 covers 16 residues. Here the CDR3 reads CASSLSDSAGYNEQFF. CDR3 nucleotides: TGCGCCAGCAGCTTGAGTGATAGTGCGGGGTACAATGAGCAGTTCTTC.

V and J are TRBV23-1 and TRBJ1-4; 9 positions agree with TRBD1. TRBV23-1 is assigned to the ORF class and has an uncertain function. Trimming cost V 7 bases and J 2 bases; bases outside gene matches: 14. The CDR3 covers 18 residues. The CDR3 loop reads CASKTRQGETKTNEKLFF. The CDR3 region has the DNA TGCGCCAGCAAAACCCGACAGGGGGAAACTAAGACTAATGAAAAACTGTTTTTT.

The V call is TRBV7-2, the J call TRBJ1-5; TRBD1 matches at 10 bases. Germline trimming cut 5 bases from V and 7 bases from J; bases unmatched to any gene: 11. Germline CDR1 is SGHTA and CDR2 is FQGNSA. This CDR3 region has 16 residues. The CDR3 DNA is TGTGCCAGCAGCCTAGGACAGGGGGTTTCAGGGCAGCCCCAGCATTTT. Its translation is CASSLGQGVSGQPQHF.

The V and J genes are TRBV25-1 and TRBJ1-3; the match to TRBD1 covers 7 bases. The CDR3 runs to 16 residues. Germline lookup yields CDR1 MGHDK and CDR2 SYGVNS. V lost 4 bases to trimming and J lost 0 bases; unmatched junction nucleotides: 6. As DNA, the CDR3 is TGTGCCAGCAGTGTACAGGGGACCTACTCTGGAAACACCATATATTTT. Protein product: CASSVQGTYSGNTIYF.

The V call is TRBV2, the J call TRBJ2-5, with 9 bases aligning to TRBD1. The CDR3 runs to 15 residues. Trimming at V came to 6 bases and at J to 2 bases, leaving 7 bases not matched to a gene. CDR1 is SNHLY, CDR2 FYNNEI, per germline. As DNA, the CDR3 is TGTGCCAGCAGCTCCGGGACAGGGAGTCAAGAGACCCAGTACTTC. Its translation is CASSSGTGSQETQYF. Based on the CDR3 plus reference TRBV2 and TRBJ2-5, the full variable domain is EPEVTQTPSHQVTQMGQEVILRCVPISNHLYFYWYRQILGQKVEFLVSFYNNEISEKSEIFDDQFSVERPDGSNFTLKIRSTKLEDSAMYFCASSSGTGSQETQYFGPGTRLLVL.

The count of this clone is one. The rearrangement links TRBV5-5 to TRBJ2-5; 8 bases fit TRBD1. The germline gives CDR1 SGHKS, CDR2 YYEKEE (reference sequence). Trimming cost V 4 bases and J 13 bases; bases outside gene matches: 12. This CDR3 has 13 amino acids. This CDR3 is CASSRAGTGARYF. The CDR3 DNA reads as TGTGCCAGCAGCAGGGCAGGGACAGGAGCACGGTACTTC.

J is TRBJ2-7 and V is TRBV5-6; D may be TRBD2 (6 bases). Germline assignment: CDR1 SGHDT and CDR2 YYEEEE. The V and J ends lost 0 bases and 4 bases respectively, with 17 bases between them. The CDR3 length is 16 residues. Written as DNA, the CDR3 is TGTGCCAGCAGCTTGGACCGGGGACTGAGGAGGTACGAGCAGTACTTC. Translating gives CASSLDRGLRRYEQYF.

This sequence joins TRBV2 and TRBJ1-6; TRBD1 aligns across 7 bases. Germline CDR1 reads SNHLY; CDR2 reads FYNNEI. Germline trimming cut 5 bases from V and 6 bases from J; bases unmatched to any gene: 7. The CDR3 is 15 residues long. The CDR3 loop is CASSQQGFANSPLHF. DNA of the CDR3: TGTGCCAGCAGTCAACAGGGGTTTGCTAATTCACCCCTCCACTTT.

V usage is TRBV4-2 and J usage is TRBJ1-1, with D perhaps TRBD1 (5 bases). The CDR3 loop spans 13 amino acids. CDR1 and CDR2 (germline): LGHNA, YNFKEQ. Trimming removed 4 bases from V and 8 bases from J, with 14 bases in between. The CDR3 nucleotides are TGTGCCAGCAGCCCCCCGGGGGACCCCGAAGCTTTCTTT. It encodes CASSPPGDPEAFF.

The chain carries TRBV29-1 and TRBJ1-2; D uncertain. Looked up from germline, CDR1 is SQVTM and CDR2 is ANQGSEA. The CDR3 consists of 13 residues. V gave up 5 bases and J gave up 7 bases, with 17 bases separating them. This CDR3 reads CSVWAITGTGYTF. CDR3 in DNA: TGCAGCGTTTGGGCCATAACTGGCACTGGCTACACCTTC.

The rearrangement links TRBV19 to TRBJ2-5; TRBD1 agrees at 9 bases. V lost 3 bases to trimming and J lost 4 bases; unmatched junction nucleotides: 27. Germline lookup yields CDR1 LNHDA and CDR2 SQIVND (reference sequence). This CDR3 contains 22 residues. In DNA, the CDR3 is TGTGCCAGTAGTATCTCACTACCCACTAAGTCCCTGGGACAGGGTGGATTAGAGACCCAGTACTTC. Amino acids: CASSISLPTKSLGQGGLETQYF.

V and J are TRBV6-1 and TRBJ2-1; no clear D gene. Per the germline V gene, CDR1 is MNHNS and CDR2 is SASEGT. This CDR3 is 14 amino acids long. Trimming removed 1 base from V and 0 bases from J, with 4 bases in between. The CDR3 loop reads CASSEVSSYNEQFF. CDR3 DNA sequence: TGTGCCAGCAGTGAAGTCAGCTCCTACAATGAGCAGTTCTTC.

The genes are TRBV10-3 and TRBJ1-5; D ambiguous. The germline V gene has CDR1 ENHRY and CDR2 SYGVKD. This CDR3 region has 12 residues. Deletions cut 4 bases from V and 7 bases from J, with 8 bases between. The CDR3 here is CAISGERQPQHF. The CDR3 coding sequence is TGTGCCATCAGTGGGGAGAGGCAGCCCCAGCATTTT.

The CDR3 protein is CASSLAGSRDTEAFF. DNA for the CDR3: TGTGCCAGCAGCTTAGCGGGGTCGCGGGACACTGAAGCTTTCTTT. This chain connects TRBV7-6 to TRBJ1-1; no definite D call. V was clipped by 0 bases and J by 3 bases, with 11 bases between them. Per germline, CDR1 SGHVS and CDR2 FNYEAQ. The CDR3 runs to 15 residues.

The chain couples TRBV18 to TRBJ1-1; a possible D gene is TRBD1 (5 bases). Germline CDR1 KGHSH, CDR2 LQKENI. The CDR3 sequence is 14 residues long. V was shortened by 3 bases and J by 1 base, with 9 bases between the two germline ends. CDR3 DNA sequence: TGTGCCAGCTCACCGCTGACAGAGAACACTGAAGCTTTCTTT. Its translation: CASSPLTENTEAFF.

This clone came up a few times. This chain links TRBV28 with TRBJ1-1; D not resolved. The CDR3 is 13 amino acids. Between the trimmed V and J ends, which lost 3 bases and 6 bases, there was a span of 11 bases. CDR1 MDHEN and CDR2 SYDVKM come from the germline V gene. CDR3 amino acids: CASSLPMAAEAFF. For the CDR3, the DNA is TGTGCCAGCAGTTTGCCGATGGCGGCTGAAGCTTTCTTT.

The chain combines TRBV19 with TRBJ1-4, with D maybe TRBD1 (6 bases). V lost 4 bases and J 8 bases, leaving 14 bases between the germline ends. This CDR3 is 14 amino acids long. CDR1 and CDR2 from the germline V gene are LNHDA and SQIVND (reference sequence). For the CDR3, the DNA is TGTGCCAGTAGTACCGCGGACAGTAGGGAAAAACTGTTTTTT. Translated: CASSTADSREKLFF. Full variable domain (remainder filled in from reference TRBV19 and TRBJ1-4): DGGITQSPKYLFRKEGQNVTLSCEQNLNHDAMYWYRQDPGQGLRLIYYSQIVNDFQKGDIAEGYSVSREKKESFPLTVTSAQKNPTAFYLCASSTADSREKLFFGSGTQLSVL.

J is TRBJ1-1 and V is TRBV19; D unresolved. Between the trimmed V and J ends, which lost 6 bases and 5 bases, there was a span of 10 bases. Per germline, CDR1 LNHDA and CDR2 SQIVND (reference sequence). There are 12 residues in the CDR3. This CDR3 is CASRLRETEAFF. DNA of the CDR3: TGTGCCAGTAGATTGCGGGAAACTGAAGCTTTCTTT.

This chain joins TRBV29-1 and TRBJ1-2; D uncertain. V was pared by 5 bases and J by 5 bases, with 9 bases between. This CDR3 has 11 amino acids. Germline V gives CDR1 SQVTM, CDR2 ANQGSEA. DNA of the CDR3: TGCAGCGTTCGATACAATTATGGCTACACCTTC. Protein product: CSVRYNYGYTF.

This clone was recorded once. The chain has TRBV19 and TRBJ2-4; 8 bases agree with TRBD1. Germline CDR1 and CDR2: LNHDA and SQIVND (reference sequence). The CDR3 contains 13 residues. After removal of 7 bases from V and 8 bases from J, the junction contained 7 bases not matched to a gene. The CDR3 sequence: CASNPDRADIQYF. Here the CDR3 DNA reads TGTGCCAGTAACCCGGACAGGGCGGACATTCAGTACTTC. The whole variable domain, remainder taken from reference TRBV19 and TRBJ2-4, is DGGITQSPKYLFRKEGQNVTLSCEQNLNHDAMYWYRQDPGQGLRLIYYSQIVNDFQKGDIAEGYSVSREKKESFPLTVTSAQKNPTAFYLCASNPDRADIQYFGAGTRLSVL.

The chain joins TRBV2 to TRBJ1-3, with D possibly being TRBD1 (5 bases). CDR3 size: 12 residues. V was shortened by 7 bases and J by 7 bases, with 11 bases between the two germline ends. CDR1 is SNHLY, CDR2 FYNNEI, per germline. For the CDR3, the DNA is TGTGCCAGCAATCAGGGATGGAACACCATATATTTT. As protein: CASNQGWNTIYF.

This chain connects TRBV11-2 to TRBJ2-5, with TRBD1 identical over 9 bases. The CDR3 is made up of 14 amino acids. Germline assignment: CDR1 SGHAT and CDR2 FQNNGV. Trimming removed 3 bases from V and 3 bases from J; junction bases left unmatched: 2. The CDR3 DNA sequence: TGTGCCAGCAGCTTGGGGACAGGGAAAGAGACCCAGTACTTC. This gives the protein CASSLGTGKETQYF.

The V and J genes are TRBV28 and TRBJ2-7; a possible D gene is TRBD2 (5 bases). V gave up 6 bases and J gave up 2 bases, with 14 bases separating them. The CDR3 consists of 14 residues. Per germline, CDR1 MDHEN and CDR2 SYDVKM. As DNA, the CDR3 is TGTGCCAGCAGACGGAGGTTAGCGACCTACGAGCAGTACTTC. Residues: CASRRRLATYEQYF.

The chain uses TRBV5-4 and TRBJ2-7; D may be TRBD2 (6 bases). V was clipped by 4 bases and J by 3 bases, with 8 bases between them. The CDR3 totals 12 residues. From germline, CDR1 is SGHNT and CDR2 YYREEE (reference sequence). Here the CDR3 DNA reads TGTGCCAGCAGCGACGGGGGCTACGAGCAGTACTTC. Protein product: CASSDGGYEQYF.